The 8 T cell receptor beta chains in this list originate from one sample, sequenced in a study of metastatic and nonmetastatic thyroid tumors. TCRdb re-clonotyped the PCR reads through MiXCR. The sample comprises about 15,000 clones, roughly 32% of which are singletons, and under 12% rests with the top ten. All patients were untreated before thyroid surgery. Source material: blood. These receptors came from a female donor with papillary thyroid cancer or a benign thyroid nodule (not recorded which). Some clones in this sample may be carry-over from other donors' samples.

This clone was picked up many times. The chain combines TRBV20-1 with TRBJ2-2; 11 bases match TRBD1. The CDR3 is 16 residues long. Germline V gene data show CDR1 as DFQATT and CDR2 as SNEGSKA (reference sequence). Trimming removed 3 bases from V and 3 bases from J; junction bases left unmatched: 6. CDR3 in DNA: TGCAGTGCTAGGGACAGGGGGCGGTTGGACACCGGGGAGCTGTTTTTT. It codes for CSARDRGRLDTGELFF.

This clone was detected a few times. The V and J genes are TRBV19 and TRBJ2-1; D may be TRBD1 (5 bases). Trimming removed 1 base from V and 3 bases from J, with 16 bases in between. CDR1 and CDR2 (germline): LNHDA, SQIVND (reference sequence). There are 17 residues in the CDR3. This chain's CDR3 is CASSIGGGAGVYNEQFF. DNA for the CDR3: TGTGCCAGTAGTATAGGGGGTGGGGCCGGAGTCTACAATGAGCAGTTCTTC.

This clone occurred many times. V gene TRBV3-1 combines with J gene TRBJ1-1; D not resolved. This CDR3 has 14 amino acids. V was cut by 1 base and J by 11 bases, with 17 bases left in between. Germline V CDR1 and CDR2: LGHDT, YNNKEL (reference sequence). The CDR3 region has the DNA TGTGCCAGCAGCCAAGTTCAGGCGCCGGGGTCGGCTTTCTTT. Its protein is CASSQVQAPGSAFF.

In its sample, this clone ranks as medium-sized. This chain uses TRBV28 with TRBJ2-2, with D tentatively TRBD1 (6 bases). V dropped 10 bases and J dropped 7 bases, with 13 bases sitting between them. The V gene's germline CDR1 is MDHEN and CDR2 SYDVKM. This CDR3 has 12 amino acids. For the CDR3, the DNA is TGTGCCACCCTCACAGGGAGCGGGGAGCTGTTTTTT. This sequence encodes CATLTGSGELFF.

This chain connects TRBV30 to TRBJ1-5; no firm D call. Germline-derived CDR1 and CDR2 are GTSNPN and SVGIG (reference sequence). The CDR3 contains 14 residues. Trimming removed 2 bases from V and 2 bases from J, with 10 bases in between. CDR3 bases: TGTGCCTGGAGTCCGGGAATTGGCAATCAGCCCCAGCATTTT. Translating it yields CAWSPGIGNQPQHF.

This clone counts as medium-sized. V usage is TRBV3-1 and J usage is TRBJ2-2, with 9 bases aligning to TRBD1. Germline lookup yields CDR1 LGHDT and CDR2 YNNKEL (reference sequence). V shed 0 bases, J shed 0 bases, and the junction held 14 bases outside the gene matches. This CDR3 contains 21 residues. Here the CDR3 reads CASSQDPSGQGFPANTGELFF. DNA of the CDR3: TGTGCCAGCAGCCAAGATCCATCCGGACAGGGGTTCCCCGCGAACACCGGGGAGCTGTTTTTT.

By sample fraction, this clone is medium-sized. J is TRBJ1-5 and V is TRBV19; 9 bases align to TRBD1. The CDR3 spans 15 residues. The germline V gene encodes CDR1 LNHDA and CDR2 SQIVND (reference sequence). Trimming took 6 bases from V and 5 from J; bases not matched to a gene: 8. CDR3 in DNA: TGTGCCAGTAGCCCCACAGGGGGCGGTTATCAGCCCCAGCATTTT. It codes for CASSPTGGGYQPQHF.

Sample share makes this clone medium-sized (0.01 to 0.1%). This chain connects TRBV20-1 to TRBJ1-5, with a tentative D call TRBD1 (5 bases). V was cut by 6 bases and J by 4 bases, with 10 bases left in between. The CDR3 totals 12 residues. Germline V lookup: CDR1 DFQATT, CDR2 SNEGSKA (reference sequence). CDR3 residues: CSAFQGNQPQHF. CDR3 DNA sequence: TGCAGTGCCTTCCAGGGAAATCAGCCCCAGCATTTT.